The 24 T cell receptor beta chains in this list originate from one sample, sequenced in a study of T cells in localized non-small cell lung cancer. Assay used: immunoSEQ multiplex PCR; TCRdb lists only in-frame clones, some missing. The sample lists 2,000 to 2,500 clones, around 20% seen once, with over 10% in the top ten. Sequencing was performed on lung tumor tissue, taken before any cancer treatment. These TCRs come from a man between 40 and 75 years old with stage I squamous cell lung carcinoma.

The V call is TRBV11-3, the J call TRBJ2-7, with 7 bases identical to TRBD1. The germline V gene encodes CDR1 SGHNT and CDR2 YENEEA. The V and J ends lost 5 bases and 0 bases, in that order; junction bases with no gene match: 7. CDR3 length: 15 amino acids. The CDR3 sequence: CASSRPGQSSYEQYF. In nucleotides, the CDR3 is TGTGCCAGCAGCCGCCCGGGACAGTCCTCCTACGAGCAGTACTTC.

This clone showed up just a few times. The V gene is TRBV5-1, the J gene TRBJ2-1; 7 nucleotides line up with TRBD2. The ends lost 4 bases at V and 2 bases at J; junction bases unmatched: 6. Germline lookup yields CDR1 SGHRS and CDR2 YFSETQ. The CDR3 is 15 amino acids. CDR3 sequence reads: CASSPIAGAYNEQFF. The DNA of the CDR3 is TGCGCCAGCAGCCCAATAGCGGGCGCCTACAATGAGCAGTTCTTC.

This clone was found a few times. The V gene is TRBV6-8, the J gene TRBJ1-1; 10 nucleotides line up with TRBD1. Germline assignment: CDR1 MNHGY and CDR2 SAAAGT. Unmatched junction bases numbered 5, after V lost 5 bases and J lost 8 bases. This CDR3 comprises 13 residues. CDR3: CASSGWTGGEAFF. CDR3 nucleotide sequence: TGTGCCAGCAGTGGATGGACAGGGGGAGAAGCTTTCTTT.

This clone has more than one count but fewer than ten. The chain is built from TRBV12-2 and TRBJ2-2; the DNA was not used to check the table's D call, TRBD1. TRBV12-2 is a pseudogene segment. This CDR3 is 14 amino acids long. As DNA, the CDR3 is TGTGCCACAGGGGGGCCGGGAGACACCGGGGAGCTGTTTTTT. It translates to CATGGPGDTGELFF.

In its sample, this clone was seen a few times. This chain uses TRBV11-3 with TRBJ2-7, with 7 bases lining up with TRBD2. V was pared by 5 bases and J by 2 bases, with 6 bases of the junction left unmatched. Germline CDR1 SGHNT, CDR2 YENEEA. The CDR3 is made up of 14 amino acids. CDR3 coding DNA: TGTGCCAGCAGCGTACTAGCGTACCCCTACGAGCAGTACTTC. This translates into CASSVLAYPYEQYF.

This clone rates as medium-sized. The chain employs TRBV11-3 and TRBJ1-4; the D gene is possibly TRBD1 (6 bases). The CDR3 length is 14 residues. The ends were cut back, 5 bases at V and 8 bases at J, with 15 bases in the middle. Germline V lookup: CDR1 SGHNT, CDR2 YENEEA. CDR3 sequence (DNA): TGTGCCAGCAGCCTGGACAGTCGTAGCGAAAAACTGTTTTTT. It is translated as CASSLDSRSEKLFF.

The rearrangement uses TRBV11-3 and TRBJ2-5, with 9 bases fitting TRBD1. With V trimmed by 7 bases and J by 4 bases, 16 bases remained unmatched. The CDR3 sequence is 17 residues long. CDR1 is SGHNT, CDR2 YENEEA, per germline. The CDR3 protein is CASNPDRGGQGGETQYF. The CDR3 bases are TGTGCCAGCAACCCGGACAGAGGGGGACAGGGAGGAGAGACCCAGTACTTC.

The CDR3 protein is CASSPPGQGTSGELFF. The CDR3 DNA reads as TGTGCCAGCTCACCACCGGGACAGGGAACGTCCGGGGAGCTGTTTTTT. This sequence joins TRBV18 and TRBJ2-2; 9 bases are shared with TRBD1. Per germline, CDR1 KGHSH and CDR2 LQKENI. The junction had 5 bases not matched to a gene; V was cut back by 0 bases and J by 6 bases. This CDR3 is 16 amino acids long.

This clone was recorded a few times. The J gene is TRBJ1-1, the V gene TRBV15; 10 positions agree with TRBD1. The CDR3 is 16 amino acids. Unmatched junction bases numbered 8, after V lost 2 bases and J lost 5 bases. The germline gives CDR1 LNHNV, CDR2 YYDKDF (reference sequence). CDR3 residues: CATSRLSGTGVTEAFF. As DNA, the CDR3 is TGTGCCACCAGCAGACTATCCGGGACAGGGGTAACTGAAGCTTTCTTT.

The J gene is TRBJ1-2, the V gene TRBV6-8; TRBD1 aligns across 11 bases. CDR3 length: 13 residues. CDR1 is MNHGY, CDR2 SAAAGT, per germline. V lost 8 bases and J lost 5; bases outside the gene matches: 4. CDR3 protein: CASRTGGWYGYTF. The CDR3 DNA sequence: TGTGCCAGCCGGACAGGGGGCTGGTATGGCTACACCTTC.

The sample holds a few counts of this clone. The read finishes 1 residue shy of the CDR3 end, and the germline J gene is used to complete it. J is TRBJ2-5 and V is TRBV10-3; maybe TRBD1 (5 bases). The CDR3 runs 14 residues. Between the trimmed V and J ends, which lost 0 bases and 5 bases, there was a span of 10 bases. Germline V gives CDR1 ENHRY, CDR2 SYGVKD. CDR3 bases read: TGTGCCATCAGTGAGTCGGCAGGGAAGGAGACCCAGTAC. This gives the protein CAISESAGKETQY. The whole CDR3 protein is CAISESAGKETQYF.

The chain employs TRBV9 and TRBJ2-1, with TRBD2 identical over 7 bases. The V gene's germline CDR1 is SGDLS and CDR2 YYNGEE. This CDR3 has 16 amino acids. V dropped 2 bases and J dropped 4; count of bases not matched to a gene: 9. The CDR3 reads CASSVGAQRGYNEQFF. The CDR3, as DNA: TGTGCCAGCAGCGTTGGAGCACAGCGGGGATACAATGAGCAGTTCTTC. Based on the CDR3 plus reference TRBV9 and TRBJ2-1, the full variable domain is DSGVTQTPKHLITATGQRVTLRCSPRSGDLSVYWYQQSLDQGLQFLIQYYNGEERAKGNILERFSAQQFPDLHSELNLSSLELGDSALYFCASSVGAQRGYNEQFFGPGTRLTVL.

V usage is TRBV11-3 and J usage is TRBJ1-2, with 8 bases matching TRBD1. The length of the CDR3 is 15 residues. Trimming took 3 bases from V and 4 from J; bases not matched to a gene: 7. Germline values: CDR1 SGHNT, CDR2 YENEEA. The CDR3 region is CASSLTGDLLYGYTF. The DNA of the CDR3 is TGTGCCAGCAGCTTGACAGGGGACCTTCTCTATGGCTACACCTTC. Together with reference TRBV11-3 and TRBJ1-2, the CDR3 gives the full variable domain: EAGVVQSPRYKIIEKKQPVAFWCNPISGHNTLYWYLQNLGQGPELLIRYENEEAVDDSQLPKDRFSAERLKGVDSTLKIQPAELGDSAVYLCASSLTGDLLYGYTFGSGTRLTVV.

The DNA for the CDR3 is TGCAGCGTTGAAGTGGGCCCAAATGAGCAGTTCTTC. Amino acids: CSVEVGPNEQFF. The J gene is TRBJ2-1, the V gene TRBV29-1; no reliable D call. CDR3 length: 12 residues. V was trimmed by 1 base and J by 7 bases, leaving 8 bases between them. In germline, CDR1 is SQVTM, CDR2 ANQGSEA.

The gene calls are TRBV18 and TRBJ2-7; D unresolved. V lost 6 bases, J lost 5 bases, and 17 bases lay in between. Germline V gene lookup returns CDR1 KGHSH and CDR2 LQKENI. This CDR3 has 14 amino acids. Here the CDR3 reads CASSPDRSAHEQYF. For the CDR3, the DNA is TGTGCCAGCTCGCCCGATAGGTCGGCTCACGAGCAGTACTTC.

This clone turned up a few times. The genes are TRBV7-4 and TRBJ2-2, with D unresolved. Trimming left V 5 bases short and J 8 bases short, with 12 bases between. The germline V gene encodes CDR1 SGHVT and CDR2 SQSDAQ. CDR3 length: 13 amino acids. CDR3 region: CASSRGPEGELFF. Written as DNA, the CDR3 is TGTGCCAGCAGCAGAGGACCCGAAGGGGAGCTGTTTTTT.

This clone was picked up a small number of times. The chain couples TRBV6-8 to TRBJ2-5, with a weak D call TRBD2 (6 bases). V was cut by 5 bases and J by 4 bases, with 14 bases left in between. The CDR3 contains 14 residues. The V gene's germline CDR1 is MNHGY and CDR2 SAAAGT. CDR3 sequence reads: CASSRPGLGETQYF. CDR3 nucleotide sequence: TGTGCCAGCAGTAGGCCGGGACTCGGAGAGACCCAGTACTTC.

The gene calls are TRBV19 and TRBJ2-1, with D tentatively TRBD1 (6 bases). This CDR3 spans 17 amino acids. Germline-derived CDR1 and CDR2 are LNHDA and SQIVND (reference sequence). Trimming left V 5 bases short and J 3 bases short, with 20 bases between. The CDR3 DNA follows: TGTGCCAGTAGTCCCTCAGGGGTTCGATTTTACTACAATGAGCAGTTCTTC. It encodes CASSPSGVRFYYNEQFF. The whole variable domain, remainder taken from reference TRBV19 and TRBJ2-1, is DGGITQSPKYLFRKEGQNVTLSCEQNLNHDAMYWYRQDPGQGLRLIYYSQIVNDFQKGDIAEGYSVSREKKESFPLTVTSAQKNPTAFYLCASSPSGVRFYYNEQFFGPGTRLTVL.

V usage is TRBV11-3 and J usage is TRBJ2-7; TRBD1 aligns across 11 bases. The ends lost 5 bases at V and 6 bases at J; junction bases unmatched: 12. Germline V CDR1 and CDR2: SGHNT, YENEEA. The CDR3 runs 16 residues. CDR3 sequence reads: CASSRASPGQGGEQYF. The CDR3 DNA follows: TGTGCCAGCAGCCGAGCCTCTCCGGGACAGGGGGGCGAGCAGTACTTC.

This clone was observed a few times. For the CDR3, the DNA is TGTGCCAGCAGCTTTCGGAGGCACGGTGGAAACACCATATATTTT. Encoded protein: CASSFRRHGGNTIYF. The chain is built from TRBV11-3 and TRBJ1-3; D gene ambiguous. V was shortened by 3 bases and J by 3 bases, with 12 bases between the two germline ends. Germline V gene sequence: CDR1 SGHNT, CDR2 YENEEA. The CDR3 runs 15 residues.

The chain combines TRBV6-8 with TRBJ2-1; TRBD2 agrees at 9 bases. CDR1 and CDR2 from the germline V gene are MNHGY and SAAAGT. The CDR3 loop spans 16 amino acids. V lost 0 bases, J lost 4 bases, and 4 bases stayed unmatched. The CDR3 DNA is TGTGCCAGCAGTTACTCTGGCGGGAGGGATTACAATGAGCAGTTCTTC. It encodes CASSYSGGRDYNEQFF.

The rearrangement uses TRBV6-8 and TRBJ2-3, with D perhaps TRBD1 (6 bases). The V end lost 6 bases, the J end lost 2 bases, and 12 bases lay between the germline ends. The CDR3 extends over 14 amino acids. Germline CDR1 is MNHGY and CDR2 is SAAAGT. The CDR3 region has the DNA TGTGCCAGCAGGACACAGGGCTCCACAGATACGCAGTATTTT. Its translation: CASRTQGSTDTQYF.

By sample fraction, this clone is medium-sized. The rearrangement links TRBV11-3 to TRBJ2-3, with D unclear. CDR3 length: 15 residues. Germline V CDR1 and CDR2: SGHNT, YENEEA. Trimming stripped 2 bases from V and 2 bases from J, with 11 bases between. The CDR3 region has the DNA TGTGCCAGCAGCTTAACGCCGACCTACACAGATACGCAGTATTTT. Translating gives CASSLTPTYTDTQYF.

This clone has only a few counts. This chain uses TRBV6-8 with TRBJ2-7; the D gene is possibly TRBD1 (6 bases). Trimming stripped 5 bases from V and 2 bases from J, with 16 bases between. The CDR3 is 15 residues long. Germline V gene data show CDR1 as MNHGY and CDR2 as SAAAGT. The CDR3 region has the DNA TGTGCCAGCAGTCCGCTGGGACATTTTCCCTACGAGCAGTACTTC. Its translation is CASSPLGHFPYEQYF.